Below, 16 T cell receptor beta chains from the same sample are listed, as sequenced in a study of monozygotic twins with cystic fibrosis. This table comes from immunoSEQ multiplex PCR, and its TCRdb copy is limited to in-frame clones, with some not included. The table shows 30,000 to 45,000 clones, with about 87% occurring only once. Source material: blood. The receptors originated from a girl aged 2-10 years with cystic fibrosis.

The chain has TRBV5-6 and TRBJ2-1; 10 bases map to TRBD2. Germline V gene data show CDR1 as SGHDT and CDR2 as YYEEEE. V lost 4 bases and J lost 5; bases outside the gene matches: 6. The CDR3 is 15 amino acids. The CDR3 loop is CASSELAGLHNEQFF. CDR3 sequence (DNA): TGTGCCAGCAGCGAACTAGCGGGACTTCACAATGAGCAGTTCTTC. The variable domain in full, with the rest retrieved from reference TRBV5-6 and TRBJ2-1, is DAGVTQSPTHLIKTRGQQVTLRCSPKSGHDTVSWYQQALGQGPQFIFQYYEEEERQRGNFPDRFSGHQFPNYSSELNVNALLLGDSALYLCASSELAGLHNEQFFGPGTRLTVL.

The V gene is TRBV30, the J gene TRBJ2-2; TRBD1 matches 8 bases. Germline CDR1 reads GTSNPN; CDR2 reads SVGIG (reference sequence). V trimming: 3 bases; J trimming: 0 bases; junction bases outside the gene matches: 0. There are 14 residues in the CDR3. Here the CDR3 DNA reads TGTGCCTGGAGACAGGGGGCGAACACCGGGGAGCTGTTTTTT. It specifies CAWRQGANTGELFF. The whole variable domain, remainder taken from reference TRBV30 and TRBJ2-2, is SQTIHQWPATLVQPVGSPLSLECTVEGTSNPNLYWYRQAAGRGLQLLFYSVGIGQISSEVPQNLSASRPQDRQFILSSKKLLLSDSGFYLCAWRQGANTGELFFGEGSRLTVL.

This CDR3 reads CASSLAGARLSPLVVQYF. In DNA form, the CDR3 reads TGTGCCAGCAGCTTAGCGGGGGCCCGACTAAGCCCTCTGGTGGTGCAGTACTTC. The chain employs TRBV7-8 and TRBJ2-7; D may be TRBD1 (6 bases). The germline V gene encodes CDR1 SGHVS and CDR2 FQNEAQ. The CDR3 contains 18 residues. The V end lost 0 bases, the J end lost 9 bases, and 27 bases lay between the germline ends.

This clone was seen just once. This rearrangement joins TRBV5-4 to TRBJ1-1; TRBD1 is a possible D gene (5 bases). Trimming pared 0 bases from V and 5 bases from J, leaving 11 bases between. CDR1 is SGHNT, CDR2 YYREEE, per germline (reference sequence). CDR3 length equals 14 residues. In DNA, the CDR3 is TGTGCCAGCAGCTTGGAATTTGAGGGGACTGAAGCTTTCTTT. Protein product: CASSLEFEGTEAFF. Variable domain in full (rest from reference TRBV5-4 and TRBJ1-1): ETGVTQSPTHLIKTRGQQVTLRCSSQSGHNTVSWYQQALGQGPQFIFQYYREEENGRGNFPPRFSGLQFPNYSSELNVNALELDDSALYLCASSLEFEGTEAFFGQGTRLTVV.

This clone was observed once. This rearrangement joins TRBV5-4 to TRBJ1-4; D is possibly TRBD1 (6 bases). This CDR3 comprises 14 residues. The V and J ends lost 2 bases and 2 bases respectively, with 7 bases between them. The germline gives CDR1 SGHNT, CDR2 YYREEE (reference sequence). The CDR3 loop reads CASSLGGTNEKLFF. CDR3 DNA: TGTGCCAGCAGCTTAGGGGGTACTAATGAAAAACTGTTTTTT. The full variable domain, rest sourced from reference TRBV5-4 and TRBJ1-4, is ETGVTQSPTHLIKTRGQQVTLRCSSQSGHNTVSWYQQALGQGPQFIFQYYREEENGRGNFPPRFSGLQFPNYSSELNVNALELDDSALYLCASSLGGTNEKLFFGSGTQLSVL.

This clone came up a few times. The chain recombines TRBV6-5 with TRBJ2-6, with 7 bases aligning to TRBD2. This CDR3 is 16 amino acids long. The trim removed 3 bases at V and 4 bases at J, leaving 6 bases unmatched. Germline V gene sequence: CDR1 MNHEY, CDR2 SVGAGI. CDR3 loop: CASSYSGRTGANVLTF. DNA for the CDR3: TGTGCCAGCAGTTATTCCGGGAGGACCGGGGCCAACGTCCTGACTTTC.

CDR3: CASSSYTSGPSPWYF. The CDR3 DNA is TGTGCCAGCAGCTCTTATACCAGTGGACCTTCCCCGTGGTACTTC. This chain uses TRBV7-2 with TRBJ2-7; D is uncertain. The CDR3 is made up of 15 amino acids. Germline assignment: CDR1 SGHTA and CDR2 FQGNSA. V was pared by 4 bases and J by 12 bases, with 25 bases between.

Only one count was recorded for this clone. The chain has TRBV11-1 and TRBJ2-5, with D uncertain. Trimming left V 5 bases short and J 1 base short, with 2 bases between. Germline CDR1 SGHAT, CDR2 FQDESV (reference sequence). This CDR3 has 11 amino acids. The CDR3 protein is CASSPQETQYF. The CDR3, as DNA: TGTGCCAGCAGCCCCCAAGAGACCCAGTACTTC.

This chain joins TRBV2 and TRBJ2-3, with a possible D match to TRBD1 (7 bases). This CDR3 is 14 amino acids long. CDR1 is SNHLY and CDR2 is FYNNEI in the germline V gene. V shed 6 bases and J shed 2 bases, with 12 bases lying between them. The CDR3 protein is CASSRGTATDTQYF. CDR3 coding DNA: TGTGCCAGCAGCCGCGGGACAGCCACAGATACGCAGTATTTT.

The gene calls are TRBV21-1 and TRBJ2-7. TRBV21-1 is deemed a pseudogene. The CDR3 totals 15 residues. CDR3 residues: CASRRRPGAAYEQYF. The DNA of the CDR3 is TGTGCCAGCAGAAGGCGTCCGGGGGCTGCCTACGAGCAGTACTTC.

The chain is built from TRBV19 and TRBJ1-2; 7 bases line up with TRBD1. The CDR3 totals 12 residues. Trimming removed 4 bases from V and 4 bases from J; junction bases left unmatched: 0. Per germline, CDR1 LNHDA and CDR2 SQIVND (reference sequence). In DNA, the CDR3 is TGTGCCAGTAGTACAGGGGGCTATGGCTACACCTTC. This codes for CASSTGGYGYTF.

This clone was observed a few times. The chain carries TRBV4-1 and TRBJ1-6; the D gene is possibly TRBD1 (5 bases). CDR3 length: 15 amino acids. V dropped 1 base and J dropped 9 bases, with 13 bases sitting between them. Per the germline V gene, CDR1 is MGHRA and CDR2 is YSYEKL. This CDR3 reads CASSQAKGASSPLHF. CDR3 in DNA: TGCGCCAGCAGCCAAGCAAAAGGGGCGAGTTCACCCCTCCACTTT.

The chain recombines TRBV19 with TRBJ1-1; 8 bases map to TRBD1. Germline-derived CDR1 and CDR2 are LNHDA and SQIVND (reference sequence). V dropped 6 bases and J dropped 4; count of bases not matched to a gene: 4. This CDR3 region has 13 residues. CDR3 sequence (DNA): TGTGCCAGTAGCCGGACAGGGTCCACTGAAGCTTTCTTT. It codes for CASSRTGSTEAFF.

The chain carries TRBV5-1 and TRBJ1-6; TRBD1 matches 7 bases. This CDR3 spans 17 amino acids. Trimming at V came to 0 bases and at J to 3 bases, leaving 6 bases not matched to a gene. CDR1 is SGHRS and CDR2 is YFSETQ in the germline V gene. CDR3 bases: TGCGCCAGCAGCTTGGAAATGGCAGGGGGCTATAATTCACCCCTCCACTTT. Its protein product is CASSLEMAGGYNSPLHF.

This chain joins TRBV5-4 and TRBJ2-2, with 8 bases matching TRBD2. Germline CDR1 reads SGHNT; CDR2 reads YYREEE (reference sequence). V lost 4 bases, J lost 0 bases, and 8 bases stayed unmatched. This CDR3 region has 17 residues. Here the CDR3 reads CASSVKLADANTGELFF. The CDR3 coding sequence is TGTGCCAGCAGCGTAAAACTAGCGGATGCGAACACCGGGGAGCTGTTTTTT. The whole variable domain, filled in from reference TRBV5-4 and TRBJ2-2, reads ETGVTQSPTHLIKTRGQQVTLRCSSQSGHNTVSWYQQALGQGPQFIFQYYREEENGRGNFPPRFSGLQFPNYSSELNVNALELDDSALYLCASSVKLADANTGELFFGEGSRLTVL.

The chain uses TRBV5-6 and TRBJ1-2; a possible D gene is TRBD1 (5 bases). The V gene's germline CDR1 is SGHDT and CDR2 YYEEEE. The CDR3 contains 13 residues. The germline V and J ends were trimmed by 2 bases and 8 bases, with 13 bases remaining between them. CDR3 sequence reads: CASSLGRDQGYTF. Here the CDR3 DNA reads TGTGCCAGCAGCTTAGGCAGGGATCAGGGCTACACCTTC.